The 30 T cell receptor beta chains presented below share a single source sample, sequenced in a study of blood T cell repertoires in COVID-19. This table comes from immunoSEQ multiplex PCR, and its TCRdb copy is limited to in-frame clones, with some not included. This sample has 90,000 to 150,000 clones; over 65% occur once, and the top ten carry around 0.9%. The material sequenced was peripheral blood. The receptors were sampled from a human donor with acute or convalescent COVID-19. The donor label of this sample is uncertain.

The V and J genes are TRBV7-8 and TRBJ2-5, with D possibly TRBD1 on 5 matching bases. V lost 5 bases and J 5 bases, leaving 33 bases between the germline ends. Germline lookup yields CDR1 SGHVS and CDR2 FQNEAQ. CDR3 length equals 20 residues. DNA of the CDR3: TGTGCCAGCAGCCCCTATCTTGGTGGCGGCAAGGGTCCTAAGGGGGAGACCCAGTACTTC. Amino acids: CASSPYLGGGKGPKGETQYF.

Concerning this clone itself: Mismatch with germline at one junction end may stem from a read error. This chain uses TRBV7-2 with TRBJ2-5; no definite D call. Germline V lookup: CDR1 SGHTA, CDR2 FQGNSA. The CDR3 totals 10 residues. CDR3 in amino acids: CASSSSPLDF. For the CDR3, the DNA is TGTGCCAGCAGCTCGAGCCCCTTGGACTTC.

This chain joins TRBV20-1 and TRBJ2-1; D uncertain. The CDR3 contains 14 residues. The V and J ends lost 3 bases and 3 bases respectively, with 12 bases between them. In germline, CDR1 is DFQATT, CDR2 SNEGSKA (reference sequence). The DNA of the CDR3 is TGCAGTGCTAGTCTGCAGGCCCGCTACAATGAGCAGTTCTTC. Amino acids: CSASLQARYNEQFF.

The chain employs TRBV6-5 and TRBJ1-3; possible D gene TRBD1, 6 bases. Germline lookup yields CDR1 MNHEY and CDR2 SVGAGI. This CDR3 is 15 amino acids long. Between the trimmed V and J ends, which lost 6 bases and 3 bases, there was a span of 15 bases. The CDR3 coding sequence is TGTGCCAGCAGGTCACCCCCAGGGGATGGAAACACCATATATTTT. Its protein is CASRSPPGDGNTIYF.

This rearrangement joins TRBV18 to TRBJ1-2, with 7 bases lining up with TRBD1. Losses at the gene ends were 3 bases for V and 4 bases for J; bases not matched to a gene: 5. The CDR3 consists of 14 residues. The germline CDR1 and CDR2 sequences are KGHSH and LQKENI. CDR3 residues: CASSPGQDFYGYTF. The CDR3 DNA is TGTGCCAGCTCACCTGGACAGGATTTCTATGGCTACACCTTC.

The chain links TRBV24-1 to TRBJ2-3, with 12 bases matching TRBD2. CDR3 length: 16 amino acids. V shed 1 base, J shed 3 bases, and the junction held 1 base outside the gene matches. Germline CDR1 reads KGHDR; CDR2 reads SFDVKD. The CDR3 protein is CATSDLLAGGTDTQYF. CDR3 nucleotides: TGTGCCACCAGTGATTTACTAGCGGGGGGTACAGATACGCAGTATTTT.

The chain is built from TRBV4-2 and TRBJ2-1; TRBD2 aligns across 10 bases. V was pared by 1 base and J by 0 bases, with 9 bases of the junction left unmatched. The CDR3 runs 19 residues. Germline lookup yields CDR1 LGHNA and CDR2 YNFKEQ. CDR3 nucleotides: TGTGCCAGCAGCCAAGCGGGTCTAGCGGGGGCGAGCTCCTACAATGAGCAGTTCTTC. This codes for CASSQAGLAGASSYNEQFF.

V usage is TRBV7-2 and J usage is TRBJ2-2; the D gene is possibly TRBD1 (5 bases). Germline CDR1 SGHTA, CDR2 FQGNSA. There are 14 residues in the CDR3. V was clipped by 4 bases and J by 6 bases, with 12 bases between them. The DNA for the CDR3 is TGTGCCAGCAGCTGGGCCAGGGTCGCCGGGGAGCTGTTTTTT. This sequence encodes CASSWARVAGELFF.

The chain couples TRBV6-1 to TRBJ1-5, with 7 bases fitting TRBD1. Germline loops: CDR1 MNHNS, CDR2 SASEGT. This CDR3 region has 13 residues. Trimming removed 2 bases from V and 6 bases from J; junction bases left unmatched: 1. CDR3 sequence reads: CASSERDSQPQHF. The CDR3 region has the DNA TGTGCCAGCAGTGAAAGGGACAGTCAGCCCCAGCATTTT.

This clone was counted many times. The chain has TRBV2 and TRBJ1-2; D gene ambiguous. Germline V gives CDR1 SNHLY, CDR2 FYNNEI. Trimming removed 9 bases from V and 4 bases from J, with 12 bases in between. CDR3 size: 12 residues. CDR3 nucleotide sequence: TGTGCCAGAGCCCGGGGATCCTATGGCTACACCTTC. Its protein is CARARGSYGYTF.

This chain joins TRBV3-1 (or the pseudogene TRBV3-2) and TRBJ2-2, with a tentative D call TRBD1 (6 bases). V was pared by 4 bases and J by 7 bases, with 19 bases between. The CDR3 loop spans 16 amino acids. CDR1 and CDR2 (germline): LGHDT, YNNKEL (reference sequence). The CDR3 DNA is TGTGCCAGCAGCCCGCCACCAAACAGGGCCGACGGGGAGCTGTTTTTT. Its protein product is CASSPPPNRADGELFF.

The chain combines TRBV30 with TRBJ1-1; D perhaps matches TRBD1 (6 bases). The germline CDR1 and CDR2 sequences are GTSNPN and SVGIG (reference sequence). V lost 8 bases and J 0 bases, leaving 13 bases between the germline ends. This CDR3 spans 13 amino acids. The DNA for the CDR3 is TGTGCCGAATCGGACAGTTTGAACACTGAAGCTTTCTTT. Translated, it gives CAESDSLNTEAFF.

The rearrangement uses TRBV7-9 and TRBJ2-7, with 9 bases identical to TRBD1. V shed 1 base, J shed 1 base, and the junction held 2 bases outside the gene matches. The CDR3 covers 15 residues. Per germline, CDR1 SEHNR and CDR2 FQNEAQ (reference sequence). CDR3 sequence reads: CASSLGGTGSYEQYF. CDR3 DNA: TGTGCCAGCAGCTTAGGAGGGACAGGGTCCTACGAGCAGTACTTC.

V gene TRBV2 combines with J gene TRBJ1-1; D call uncertain. Germline V gene data show CDR1 as SNHLY and CDR2 as FYNNEI. Trimming removed 2 bases at V and 11 bases at J, with 9 bases between. The CDR3 length is 11 residues. CDR3 DNA sequence: TGTGCCAGCAGTGAAATATTTCGGGCTTTCTTT. This encodes CASSEIFRAFF.

This sequence joins TRBV5-6 and TRBJ2-5; 8 nucleotides line up with TRBD1. The germline CDR1 and CDR2 sequences are SGHDT and YYEEEE. The CDR3 contains 15 residues. The junction had 8 bases not matched to a gene; V was cut back by 0 bases and J by 7 bases. In nucleotides, the CDR3 is TGTGCCAGCAGCTTGGAAACCGGGACAGGCGGGACCCAGTACTTC. Protein product: CASSLETGTGGTQYF.

The chain joins TRBV7-9 to TRBJ2-3, with D perhaps matching TRBD2 (5 bases). V shed 5 bases and J shed 4 bases, with 10 bases lying between them. Germline values: CDR1 SEHNR, CDR2 FQNEAQ (reference sequence). This CDR3 is built from 13 residues. CDR3 DNA sequence: TGTGCCAGCAGCGGGCGGGCCTCAGATACGCAGTATTTT. It translates to CASSGRASDTQYF.

The rearrangement links TRBV5-1 to TRBJ2-1, with a weak D call TRBD2 (7 bases). CDR1 and CDR2 (germline): SGHRS, YFSETQ. This CDR3 region has 16 residues. V was cut by 0 bases and J by 6 bases, with 16 bases left in between. The CDR3 reads CASSLAGAGAANEQFF. In nucleotides, the CDR3 is TGCGCCAGCAGCTTGGCCGGGGCGGGGGCCGCCAATGAGCAGTTCTTC.

This chain connects TRBV12-5 to TRBJ1-2; D remains unclear. V lost 3 bases, J lost 3 bases, and 20 bases lay in between. The CDR3 covers 17 residues. Germline V gene sequence: CDR1 LGHNT, CDR2 FRNRAP. DNA for the CDR3: TGTGCTAGTGGTTTTCGCCCTGAGGTACCTGGCGACTATGGCTACACCTTC. It codes for CASGFRPEVPGDYGYTF.

The V gene is TRBV2, the J gene TRBJ1-6, with 11 nucleotides matching TRBD1. CDR1 SNHLY and CDR2 FYNNEI come from the germline V gene. After removal of 8 bases from V and 4 bases from J, the junction contained 1 base not matched to a gene. CDR3 size: 14 residues. For the CDR3, the DNA is TGTGCCAGCGGACAGGGGGCGTATAATTCACCCCTCCACTTT. Residues: CASGQGAYNSPLHF. Supplemented by reference TRBV2 and TRBJ1-6, the full variable domain reads EPEVTQTPSHQVTQMGQEVILRCVPISNHLYFYWYRQILGQKVEFLVSFYNNEISEKSEIFDDQFSVERPDGSNFTLKIRSTKLEDSAMYFCASGQGAYNSPLHFGNGTRLTVT.

This clone has a handful of counts. The chain employs TRBV5-1 and TRBJ1-2; 7 bases agree with TRBD1. The length of the CDR3 is 18 residues. Germline loops: CDR1 SGHRS, CDR2 YFSETQ. V was pared by 0 bases and J by 5 bases, with 16 bases of the junction left unmatched. This CDR3 reads CASSLGPGQPWREYGYTF. The CDR3 coding sequence is TGCGCCAGCAGCTTGGGACCGGGACAGCCATGGAGGGAATATGGCTACACCTTC.

The chain employs TRBV5-1 and TRBJ2-1; the D gene is possibly TRBD2 (6 bases). CDR1 SGHRS and CDR2 YFSETQ come from the germline V gene. The germline V and J ends were trimmed by 4 bases and 4 bases, with 15 bases remaining between them. This CDR3 contains 15 residues. The CDR3 loop is CASSISLAFYNEQFF. CDR3 nucleotides: TGCGCCAGCAGCATTAGCCTAGCGTTTTACAATGAGCAGTTCTTC. The whole variable domain, filled in from reference TRBV5-1 and TRBJ2-1, reads KAGVTQTPRYLIKTRGQQVTLSCSPISGHRSVSWYQQTPGQGLQFLFEYFSETQRNKGNFPGRFSGRQFSNSRSEMNVSTLELGDSALYLCASSISLAFYNEQFFGPGTRLTVL.

The chain is built from TRBV4-1 and TRBJ2-5; possible D gene TRBD2, 6 bases. In germline, CDR1 is MGHRA, CDR2 YSYEKL. Trimming removed 0 bases at V and 0 bases at J, with 20 bases between. CDR3 length equals 19 residues. This chain's CDR3 is CASSQDLFIGREYQETQYF. For the CDR3, the DNA is TGCGCCAGCAGCCAAGACTTGTTCATCGGACGGGAGTACCAAGAGACCCAGTACTTC.

The chain recombines TRBV11-3 with TRBJ2-3, with D uncertain. The germline V and J ends were trimmed by 1 base and 2 bases, with 10 bases remaining between them. The CDR3 extends over 15 amino acids. Germline V gene data show CDR1 as SGHNT and CDR2 as YENEEA. The CDR3 region is CASSLGSRTTDTQYF. CDR3 nucleotide sequence: TGTGCCAGCAGCTTAGGTAGCCGTACCACAGATACGCAGTATTTT.

The chain is built from TRBV5-1 and TRBJ2-2, with D possibly being TRBD1 (5 bases). The CDR3 length is 15 residues. V lost 0 bases, J lost 6 bases, and 12 bases lay in between. CDR1 and CDR2 (germline): SGHRS, YFSETQ. The CDR3 loop is CASSLEGFLSGELFF. The CDR3 bases are TGCGCCAGCAGCTTGGAGGGGTTTCTTTCCGGGGAGCTGTTTTTT.

V and J are TRBV19 and TRBJ2-1; 9 nucleotides agree with TRBD1. V was pared by 0 bases and J by 2 bases, with 5 bases of the junction left unmatched. Germline V gene lookup returns CDR1 LNHDA and CDR2 SQIVND (reference sequence). The CDR3 totals 17 residues. DNA of the CDR3: TGTGCCAGTAGTATAGACGGGGACAGGGAACCCTACAATGAGCAGTTCTTC. This gives the protein CASSIDGDREPYNEQFF. Variable domain in full (rest from reference TRBV19 and TRBJ2-1): DGGITQSPKYLFRKEGQNVTLSCEQNLNHDAMYWYRQDPGQGLRLIYYSQIVNDFQKGDIAEGYSVSREKKESFPLTVTSAQKNPTAFYLCASSIDGDREPYNEQFFGPGTRLTVL.

This clone was detected once. The gene calls are TRBV14 and TRBJ2-5; 7 bases match TRBD1. J gave up 5 bases and V 5 bases, and 11 bases lay outside the gene matches. Germline-derived CDR1 and CDR2 are SGHDN and FVKESK. The CDR3 extends over 15 amino acids. CDR3 sequence reads: CASSGTTGLGETQYF. DNA for the CDR3: TGTGCCAGCAGCGGAACGACAGGGCTGGGGGAGACCCAGTACTTC.

The chain links TRBV27 to TRBJ1-2, with D perhaps TRBD1 (5 bases). V lost 5 bases to trimming and J lost 0 bases, with 13 bases between them. CDR1 is MNHEY and CDR2 is SMNVEV in the germline V gene (reference sequence). The CDR3 consists of 15 residues. CDR3 in DNA: TGTGCCAGCAGTGACGTGGGGGGAACTAACTATGGCTACACCTTC. Translation: CASSDVGGTNYGYTF.

The chain links TRBV7-9 to TRBJ2-6; no firm D call. Trimming removed 1 base at V and 0 bases at J, with 4 bases between. The germline V gene encodes CDR1 SEHNR and CDR2 FQNEAQ (reference sequence). The length of the CDR3 is 15 residues. The CDR3 bases are TGTGCCAGCAGCTTAGACAGCTCTGGGGCCAACGTCCTGACTTTC. Translating it yields CASSLDSSGANVLTF.

J is TRBJ1-3 and V is TRBV9; 9 bases align to TRBD1. This CDR3 region has 16 residues. After removal of 3 bases from V and 2 bases from J, the junction contained 6 bases not matched to a gene. The V gene's germline CDR1 is SGDLS and CDR2 YYNGEE. CDR3 coding DNA: TGTGCCAGCAGCGCGACAGGGGGATCAACTGGAAACACCATATATTTT. It codes for CASSATGGSTGNTIYF.

V gene TRBV11-2 combines with J gene TRBJ2-7; 7 bases align to TRBD1. Germline CDR1 reads SGHAT; CDR2 reads FQNNGV. V lost 4 bases, J lost 2 bases, and 5 bases stayed unmatched. The CDR3 extends over 14 amino acids. The CDR3 here is CASSSTTGTYEQYF. For the CDR3, the DNA is TGTGCCAGCAGCTCTACGACAGGGACCTACGAGCAGTACTTC.